This TCR beta chain comes out of a study of T cell repertoires in cytomegalovirus infection. CDR3 length equals 15 residues. With 5 bases clipped from V and 3 bases from J, the junction kept 7 bases outside the gene matches. CDR1 and CDR2 (germline): SGHVS, FNYEAQ. This clonotype was observed many times. From the reads, TCRdb called clonotypes with MiXCR, one entry per CDR3 protein. The sample comprises 300,000 to 400,000 distinct CDR3 sequences, around 9.5% of which are singletons, and 3.5% to 4.5% rests with the top ten. The source material was PBMCs. The TCR sequence derives from a human donor in good health (CMV status not recorded). Some clones in this sample may be carry-over from other donors' samples. The chain combines TRBV7-6 with TRBJ1-2, with 9 nucleotides matching TRBD1. CDR3 region: CASSAGTGTDYGYTF. The CDR3 region has the DNA TGTGCCAGCAGCGCCGGGACAGGGACGGACTATGGCTACACCTTC.